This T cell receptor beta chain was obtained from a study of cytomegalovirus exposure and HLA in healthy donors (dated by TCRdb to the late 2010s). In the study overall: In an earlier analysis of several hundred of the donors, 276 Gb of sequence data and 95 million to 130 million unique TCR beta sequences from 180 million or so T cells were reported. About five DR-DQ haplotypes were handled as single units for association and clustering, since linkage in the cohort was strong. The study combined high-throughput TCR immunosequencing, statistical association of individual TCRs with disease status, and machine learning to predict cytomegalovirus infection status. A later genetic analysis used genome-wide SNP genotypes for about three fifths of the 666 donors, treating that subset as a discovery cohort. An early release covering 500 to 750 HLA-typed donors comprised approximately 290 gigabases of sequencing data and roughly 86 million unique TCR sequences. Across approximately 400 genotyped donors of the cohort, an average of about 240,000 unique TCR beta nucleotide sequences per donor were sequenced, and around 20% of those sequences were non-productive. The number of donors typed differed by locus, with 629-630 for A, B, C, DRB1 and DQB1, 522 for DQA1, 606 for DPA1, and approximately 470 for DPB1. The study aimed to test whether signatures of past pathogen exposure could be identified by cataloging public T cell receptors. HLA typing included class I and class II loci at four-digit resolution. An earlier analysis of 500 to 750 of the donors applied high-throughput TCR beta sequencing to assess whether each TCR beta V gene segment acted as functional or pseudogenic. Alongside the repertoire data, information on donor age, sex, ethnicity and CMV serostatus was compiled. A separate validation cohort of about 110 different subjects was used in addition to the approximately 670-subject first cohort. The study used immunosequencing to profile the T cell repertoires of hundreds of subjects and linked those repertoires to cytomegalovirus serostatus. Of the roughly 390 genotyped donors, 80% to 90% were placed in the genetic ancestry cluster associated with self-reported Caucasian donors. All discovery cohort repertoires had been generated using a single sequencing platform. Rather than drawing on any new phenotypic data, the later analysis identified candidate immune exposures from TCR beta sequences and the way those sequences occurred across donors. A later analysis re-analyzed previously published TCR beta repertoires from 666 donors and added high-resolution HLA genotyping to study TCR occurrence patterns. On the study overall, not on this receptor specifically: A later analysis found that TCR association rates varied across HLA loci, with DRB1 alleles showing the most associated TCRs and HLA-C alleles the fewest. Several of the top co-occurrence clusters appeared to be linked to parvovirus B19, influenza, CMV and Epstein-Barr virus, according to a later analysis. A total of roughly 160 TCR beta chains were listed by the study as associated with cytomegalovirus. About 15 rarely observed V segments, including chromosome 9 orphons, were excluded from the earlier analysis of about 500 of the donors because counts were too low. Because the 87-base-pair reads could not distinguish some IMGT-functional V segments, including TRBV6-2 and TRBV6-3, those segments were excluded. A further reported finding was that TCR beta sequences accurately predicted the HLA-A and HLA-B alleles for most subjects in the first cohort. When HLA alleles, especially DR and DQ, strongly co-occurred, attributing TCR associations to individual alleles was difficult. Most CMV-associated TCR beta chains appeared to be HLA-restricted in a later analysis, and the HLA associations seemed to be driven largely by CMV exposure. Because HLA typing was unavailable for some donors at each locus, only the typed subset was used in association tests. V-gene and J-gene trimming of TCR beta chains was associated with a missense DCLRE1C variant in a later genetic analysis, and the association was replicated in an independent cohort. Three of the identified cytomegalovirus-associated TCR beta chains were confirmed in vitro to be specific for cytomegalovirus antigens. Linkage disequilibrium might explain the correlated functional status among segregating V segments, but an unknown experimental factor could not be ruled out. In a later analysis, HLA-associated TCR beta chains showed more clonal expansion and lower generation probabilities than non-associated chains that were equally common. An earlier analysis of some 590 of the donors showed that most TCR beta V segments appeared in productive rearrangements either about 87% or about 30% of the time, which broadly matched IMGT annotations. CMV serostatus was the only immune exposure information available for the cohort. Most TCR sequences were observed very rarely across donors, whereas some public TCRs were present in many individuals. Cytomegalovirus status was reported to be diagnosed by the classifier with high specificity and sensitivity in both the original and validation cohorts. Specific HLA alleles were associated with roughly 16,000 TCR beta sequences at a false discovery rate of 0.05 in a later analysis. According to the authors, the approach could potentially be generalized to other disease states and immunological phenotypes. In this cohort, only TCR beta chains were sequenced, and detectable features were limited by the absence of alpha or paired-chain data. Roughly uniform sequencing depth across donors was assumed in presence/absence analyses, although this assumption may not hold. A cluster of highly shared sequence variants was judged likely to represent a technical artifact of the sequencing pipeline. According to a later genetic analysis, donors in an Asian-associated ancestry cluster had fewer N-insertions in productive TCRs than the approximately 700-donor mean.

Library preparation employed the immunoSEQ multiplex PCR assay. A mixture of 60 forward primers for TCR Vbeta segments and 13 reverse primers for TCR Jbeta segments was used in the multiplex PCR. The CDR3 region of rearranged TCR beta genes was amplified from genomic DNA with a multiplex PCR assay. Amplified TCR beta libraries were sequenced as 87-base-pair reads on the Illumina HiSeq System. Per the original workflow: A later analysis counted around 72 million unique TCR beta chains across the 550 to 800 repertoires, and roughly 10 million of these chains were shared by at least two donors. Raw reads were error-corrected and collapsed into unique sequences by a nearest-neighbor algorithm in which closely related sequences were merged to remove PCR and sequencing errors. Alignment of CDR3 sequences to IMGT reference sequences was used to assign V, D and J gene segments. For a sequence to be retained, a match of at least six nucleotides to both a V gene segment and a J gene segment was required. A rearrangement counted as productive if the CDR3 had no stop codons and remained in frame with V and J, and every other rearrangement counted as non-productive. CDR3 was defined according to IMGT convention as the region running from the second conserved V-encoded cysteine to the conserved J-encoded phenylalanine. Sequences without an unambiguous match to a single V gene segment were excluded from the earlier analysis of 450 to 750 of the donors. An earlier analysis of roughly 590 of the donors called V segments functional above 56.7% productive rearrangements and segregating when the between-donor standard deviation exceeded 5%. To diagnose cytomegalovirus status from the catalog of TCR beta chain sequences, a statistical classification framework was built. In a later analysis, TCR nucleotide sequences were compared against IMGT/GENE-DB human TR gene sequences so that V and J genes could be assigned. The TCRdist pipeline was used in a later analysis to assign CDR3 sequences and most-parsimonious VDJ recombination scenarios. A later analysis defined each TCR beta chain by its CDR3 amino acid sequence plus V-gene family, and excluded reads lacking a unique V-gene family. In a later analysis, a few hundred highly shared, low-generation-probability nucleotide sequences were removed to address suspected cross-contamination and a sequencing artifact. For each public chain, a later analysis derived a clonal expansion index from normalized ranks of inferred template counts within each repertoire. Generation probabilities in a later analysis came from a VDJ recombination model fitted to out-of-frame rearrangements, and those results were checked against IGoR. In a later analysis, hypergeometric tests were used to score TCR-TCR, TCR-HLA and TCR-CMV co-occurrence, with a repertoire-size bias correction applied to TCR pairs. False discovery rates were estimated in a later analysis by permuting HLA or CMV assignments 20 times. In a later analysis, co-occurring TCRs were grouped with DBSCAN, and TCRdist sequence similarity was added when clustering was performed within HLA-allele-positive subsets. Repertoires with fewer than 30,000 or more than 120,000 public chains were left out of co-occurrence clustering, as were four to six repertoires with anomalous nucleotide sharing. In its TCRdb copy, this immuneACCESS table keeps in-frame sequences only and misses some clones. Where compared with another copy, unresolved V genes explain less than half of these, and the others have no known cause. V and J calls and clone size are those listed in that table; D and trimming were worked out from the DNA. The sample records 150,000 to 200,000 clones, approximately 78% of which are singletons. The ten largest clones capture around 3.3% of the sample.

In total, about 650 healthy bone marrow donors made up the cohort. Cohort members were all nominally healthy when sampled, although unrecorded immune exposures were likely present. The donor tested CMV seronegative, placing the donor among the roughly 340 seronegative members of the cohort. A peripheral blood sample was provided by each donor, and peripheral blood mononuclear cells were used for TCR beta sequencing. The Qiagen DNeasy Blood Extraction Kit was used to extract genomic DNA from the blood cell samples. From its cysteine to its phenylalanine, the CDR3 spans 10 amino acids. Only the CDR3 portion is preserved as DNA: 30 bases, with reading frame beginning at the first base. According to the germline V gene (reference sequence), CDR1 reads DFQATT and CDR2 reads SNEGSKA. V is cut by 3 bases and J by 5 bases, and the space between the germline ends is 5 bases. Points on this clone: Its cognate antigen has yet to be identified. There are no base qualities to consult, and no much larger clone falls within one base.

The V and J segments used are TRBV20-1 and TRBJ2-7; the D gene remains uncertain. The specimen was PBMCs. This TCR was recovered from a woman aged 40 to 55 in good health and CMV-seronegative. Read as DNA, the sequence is TGCAGTGCTAGGGCAGACGAGCAGTACTTC. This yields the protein CSARADEQYF.